The 24 T cell receptor beta chains given below trace back to one sample, sequenced in a study of OX40 agonist ivuxolimab in advanced cancers. The assay was immunoSEQ multiplex PCR, and TCRdb's table has in-frame clones only and misses some. Of about 51,000 clones listed, more than 70% are singletons. Sequencing used CD4+ or CD8+ T cells sorted from blood, obtained in a trial of the OX40 agonist ivuxolimab. The receptors come from an adult with an advanced solid tumor such as melanoma, head and neck, liver or kidney cancer.

This chain links TRBV27 with TRBJ2-7; D possibly corresponds to TRBD1 (7 bases). Germline assignment: CDR1 MNHEY and CDR2 SMNVEV (reference sequence). CDR3 length: 13 amino acids. The V gene lost 6 bases and the J gene lost 5 bases, with 14 bases spanning the gap. CDR3 residues: CASRSTGRNEQYF. In DNA, the CDR3 is TGTGCCAGCAGATCGACAGGGAGGAACGAGCAGTACTTC.

This CDR3 reads CASSQAGGVSFGYEQYF. CDR3 in DNA: TGTGCCAGCTCCCAGGCGGGGGGCGTTTCCTTTGGCTACGAGCAGTACTTC. The chain joins TRBV18 to TRBJ2-7; 8 bases map to TRBD2. J was trimmed by 3 bases and V by 6 bases; bases with no gene match: 16. Germline CDR1 KGHSH, CDR2 LQKENI. This CDR3 comprises 17 residues. Variable domain in full (rest from reference TRBV18 and TRBJ2-7): NAGVMQNPRHLVRRRGQEARLRCSPMKGHSHVYWYRQLPEEGLKFMVYLQKENIIDESGMPKERFSAEFPKEGPSILRIQQVVRGDSAAYFCASSQAGGVSFGYEQYFGPGTRLTVT.

The chain has TRBV5-4 and TRBJ2-1; D gene unclear. The V gene's germline CDR1 is SGHNT and CDR2 YYREEE (reference sequence). V lost 2 bases, J lost 7 bases, and 13 bases lay in between. The CDR3 is 14 residues long. The CDR3 region is CASSFNTDRNEQFF. CDR3 DNA sequence: TGTGCCAGCAGCTTTAACACAGATCGTAATGAGCAGTTCTTC. The full variable domain, in which reference TRBV5-4 and TRBJ2-1 provide the parts outside the CDR3, is ETGVTQSPTHLIKTRGQQVTLRCSSQSGHNTVSWYQQALGQGPQFIFQYYREEENGRGNFPPRFSGLQFPNYSSELNVNALELDDSALYLCASSFNTDRNEQFFGPGTRLTVL.

This clone was counted a single time. The chain combines TRBV5-1 with TRBJ2-5, with 9 bases lining up with TRBD2. The CDR3 spans 14 residues. Germline lookup yields CDR1 SGHRS and CDR2 YFSETQ. V lost 0 bases, J lost 5 bases, and 2 bases stayed unmatched. CDR3 DNA: TGCGCCAGCAGCTTGGGCGGGGGGGCTGAGACCCAGTACTTC. Protein sequence: CASSLGGGAETQYF.

The chain recombines TRBV19 with TRBJ2-5, with D unresolved. Germline assignment: CDR1 LNHDA and CDR2 SQIVND (reference sequence). Trimming shortened V by 6 bases and J by 2 bases, and 13 bases separated the two germline ends. The CDR3 covers 14 residues. The CDR3 reads CASSTTVGQETQYF. Here the CDR3 DNA reads TGTGCCAGTAGCACAACGGTAGGACAAGAGACCCAGTACTTC.

The chain uses TRBV28 and TRBJ2-3; D is unresolved. The CDR3 extends over 12 amino acids. The germline V gene encodes CDR1 MDHEN and CDR2 SYDVKM. The V and J ends lost 5 bases and 6 bases respectively, with 9 bases between them. The CDR3 DNA reads TGTGCCAGCAGTATTCGTCGTGATACGCAGTATTTT. The encoded protein is CASSIRRDTQYF.

The V call is TRBV5-4, the J call TRBJ2-1; no definite D call. This CDR3 has 14 amino acids. CDR1 SGHNT and CDR2 YYREEE come from the germline V gene (reference sequence). The V and J ends lost 4 bases and 1 base respectively, with 9 bases between them. The CDR3 is CASSPWRSYNEQFF. In nucleotides, the CDR3 is TGTGCCAGCAGCCCCTGGCGGTCCTACAATGAGCAGTTCTTC.

This chain connects TRBV12-5 to TRBJ2-7, with a weak D call TRBD2 (5 bases). There are 13 residues in the CDR3. Looked up from germline, CDR1 is LGHNT and CDR2 is FRNRAP. V dropped 1 base and J dropped 3 bases, with 7 bases sitting between them. CDR3 region: CASGLGSGYEQYF. DNA for the CDR3: TGTGCTAGTGGTTTGGGGAGCGGCTACGAGCAGTACTTC.

The CDR3 nucleotides read TGTGCCAGCTCACCACTGGCGGCAGGGGAGAGTGAAAAACTGTTTTTT. This sequence encodes CASSPLAAGESEKLFF. J is TRBJ1-4 and V is TRBV18, with TRBD1 as a possible D gene (6 bases). The V gene lost 1 base and the J gene lost 7 bases, with 16 bases spanning the gap. Per the germline V gene, CDR1 is KGHSH and CDR2 is LQKENI. The CDR3 totals 16 residues.

The chain combines TRBV6-4 with TRBJ2-2, with 9 bases identical to TRBD1. Germline V lookup: CDR1 MRHNA, CDR2 SNTAGT. The CDR3 runs 16 residues. After removal of 5 bases from V and 7 bases from J, the junction contained 11 bases not matched to a gene. The CDR3 loop reads CASSQNRDRANGELFF. The CDR3 DNA reads as TGTGCCAGCAGTCAAAACCGGGACAGGGCGAACGGGGAGCTGTTTTTT.

The chain has TRBV2 and TRBJ2-7, with 10 bases aligning to TRBD1. The CDR3 covers 14 residues. Trimming at V came to 8 bases and at J to 2 bases, leaving 6 bases not matched to a gene. Germline lookup yields CDR1 SNHLY and CDR2 FYNNEI. The CDR3 spells CASWGTGETYEQYF. In DNA form, the CDR3 reads TGTGCCAGCTGGGGGACAGGGGAAACCTACGAGCAGTACTTC.

This clone was observed once. V gene TRBV6-1 combines with J gene TRBJ2-7; 8 bases match TRBD1. The CDR3 is 12 amino acids. Germline V lookup: CDR1 MNHNS, CDR2 SASEGT. V lost 10 bases to trimming and J lost 2 bases; unmatched junction nucleotides: 4. The CDR3 reads CATAGGPYEQYF. The CDR3 bases are TGTGCCACTGCAGGGGGCCCCTACGAGCAGTACTTC.

V and J are TRBV7-9 and TRBJ2-5; TRBD2 matches at 11 bases. Germline V gives CDR1 SEHNR, CDR2 FQNEAQ (reference sequence). V lost 1 base, J lost 7 bases, and 2 bases stayed unmatched. The CDR3 contains 14 residues. CDR3 region: CASSLVGTSGTQYF. For the CDR3, the DNA is TGTGCCAGCAGCTTAGTTGGGACTAGCGGGACCCAGTACTTC.

In this sample, this clone turned up a few times. The genes are TRBV10-1 and TRBJ2-7; TRBD1 agrees at 7 bases. The CDR3 length is 14 residues. Trimming at V came to 6 bases and at J to 5 bases, leaving 10 bases not matched to a gene. CDR1 WNHNN and CDR2 SYGVQD come from the germline V gene (reference sequence). CDR3 bases: TGCGCCAGCAGCCCCAGACAGGGTCGCAACGAGCAGTACTTC. This codes for CASSPRQGRNEQYF.

V is TRBV30 and J is TRBJ2-7; TRBD1 matches 7 bases. In germline, CDR1 is GTSNPN, CDR2 SVGIG (reference sequence). The CDR3 runs to 15 residues. Germline trimming cut 3 bases from V and 1 base from J; bases unmatched to any gene: 9. Here the CDR3 DNA reads TGTGCCTGGAGACCCGGCCGGGACAGATCCTACGAGCAGTACTTC. This translates into CAWRPGRDRSYEQYF.

The rearrangement links TRBV11-2 to TRBJ2-3; TRBD1 might be the D (7 bases). The CDR3 runs 16 residues. V lost 5 bases to trimming and J lost 0 bases, with 15 bases between them. CDR1 is SGHAT, CDR2 FQNNGV, per germline. This CDR3 reads CASSLLQGTSTDTQYF. The DNA of the CDR3 is TGTGCCAGCAGCCTACTACAGGGGACTAGCACAGATACGCAGTATTTT.

The chain couples TRBV5-5 to TRBJ2-7; no firm D call. With 0 bases removed from V and 8 bases from J, the gap between germline ends came to 6 bases. This CDR3 has 11 amino acids. CDR1 is SGHKS and CDR2 is YYEKEE in the germline V gene (reference sequence). For the CDR3, the DNA is TGTGCCAGCAGCTTGGGGGGTAAGCAGTACTTC. This gives the protein CASSLGGKQYF.

This sequence joins TRBV11-2 and TRBJ1-6; no clear D. The germline CDR1 and CDR2 sequences are SGHAT and FQNNGV. CDR3 size: 13 residues. The V and J ends lost 4 bases and 6 bases respectively, with 7 bases between them. In DNA, the CDR3 is TGTGCCAGCAGCTCAGGTGTTAATTCACCCCTCCACTTT. Translating it yields CASSSGVNSPLHF.

As to this clone: The sample has other DNA sequences that encode this CDR3 too. The chain's CDR3 is CASKTEMYQETQYF. The CDR3 DNA sequence: TGCGCCAGCAAAACGGAGATGTATCAAGAGACCCAGTACTTC. The chain couples TRBV5-1 to TRBJ2-5; D is unclear. The germline CDR1 and CDR2 sequences are SGHRS and YFSETQ. This CDR3 region has 14 residues. The V gene lost 6 bases and the J gene lost 2 bases, with 14 bases spanning the gap.

This clone has only a few counts. The rearrangement uses TRBV28 and TRBJ2-5; D unresolved. The CDR3 loop spans 13 amino acids. Per the germline V gene, CDR1 is MDHEN and CDR2 is SYDVKM. Between the trimmed V and J ends, which lost 6 bases and 4 bases, there was a span of 12 bases. CDR3 protein: CASRVGRIETQYF. The CDR3 DNA reads TGTGCCAGCAGAGTCGGAAGGATAGAGACCCAGTACTTC.

This clone has a handful of counts. The chain uses TRBV7-9 and TRBJ1-2; D is undetermined. This CDR3 comprises 13 residues. Trimming pared 1 base from V and 4 bases from J, leaving 7 bases between. Germline V gives CDR1 SEHNR, CDR2 FQNEAQ (reference sequence). CDR3 in DNA: TGTGCCAGCAGCTTAGGCCAGTTCTATGGCTACACCTTC. Protein sequence: CASSLGQFYGYTF. The complete variable domain, with remaining parts taken from reference TRBV7-9 and TRBJ1-2, reads DTGVSQNPRHKITKRGQNVTFRCDPISEHNRLYWYRQTLGQGPEFLTYFQNEAQLEKSRLLSDRFSAERPKGSFSTLEIQRTEQGDSAMYLCASSLGQFYGYTFGSGTRLTVV.

The gene calls are TRBV7-6 and TRBJ2-6, with D perhaps matching TRBD1 (6 bases). Germline V gives CDR1 SGHVS, CDR2 FNYEAQ. Trimming removed 2 bases from V and 3 bases from J, with 8 bases in between. The CDR3 sequence is 15 residues long. CDR3 sequence reads: CASSLTGFGANVLTF. In nucleotides, the CDR3 is TGTGCCAGCAGCTTAACAGGGTTTGGGGCCAACGTCCTGACTTTC.

The chain is built from TRBV5-4 and TRBJ1-4; D uncertain. The CDR3 sequence is 13 residues long. CDR1 is SGHNT, CDR2 YYREEE, per germline (reference sequence). The V end lost 1 base, the J end lost 5 bases, and 6 bases lay between the germline ends. The CDR3 DNA reads as TGTGCCAGCAGCTTGCGGGGAAATGAAAAACTGTTTTTT. It encodes CASSLRGNEKLFF.

The CDR3 protein is CASSVEATGYNSPLHF. The CDR3 bases are TGTGCCAGCAGCGTAGAAGCGACAGGGTATAATTCACCCCTCCACTTT. This sequence joins TRBV9 and TRBJ1-6, with 7 bases fitting TRBD1. Germline V gene lookup returns CDR1 SGDLS and CDR2 YYNGEE. V trimming: 0 bases; J trimming: 4 bases; junction bases outside the gene matches: 4. This CDR3 has 16 amino acids.